This TCR beta chain was recorded in a study of regulatory T cells in long-lasting Graves disease. Regarding time point: newly diagnosed GD, antithyroid drugs for less than 3 months. PBMC RNA was the source of the TCR library. This clonotype occurred many times. Libraries of TCR beta came from iRepertoire HTBI primers plus Arm-PCR of CDR3 regions. TCRdb reanalysed the multiplex PCR reads using MiXCR and keeps one entry per CDR3 protein. The top ten clones hold roughly 8.9% of a sample with hundreds of thousands of distinct CDR3 sequences, around 11% of them seen once. Another study also made use of these data, one on T cells in Graves' hyperthyroidism and ophthalmopathy. Turning to that study: Progression to ophthalmopathy was predicted a median of approximately 6.4 months early.

This specimen consisted of peripheral blood mononuclear cells (PBMCs), obtained at new diagnosis, from a patient treated with antithyroid drugs. The TCR originated in a woman in her 30s with Graves disease.

The DNA for the CDR3 is TGTGCCACCAGTGATCACTCCGGGACAGGGGCGCGTGGCTACACCTTC. Translation: CATSDHSGTGARGYTF. The J gene is TRBJ1-2, the V gene TRBV24-1; 10 nucleotides align to TRBD1. This CDR3 is 16 amino acids long. Germline V gene data show CDR1 as KGHDR and CDR2 as SFDVKD. With 3 bases clipped from V and 7 bases from J, the junction kept 10 bases outside the gene matches.